This T cell receptor beta chain derives from a study of glioma-infiltrating T cells after dendritic cell vaccination. Overall study context: The vaccine used monocyte-derived dendritic cells pulsed overnight with autologous tumor lysate.

The data were produced by immunoSEQ multiplex PCR, yet TCRdb's version contains in-frame clones alone and is incomplete. The sample contains over 70,000 clones, almost 85% of which appear only once. CDR1 and CDR2 (germline): SGHRS, YFSETQ. This CDR3 has 14 amino acids. Trimming at V came to 0 bases and at J to 4 bases, leaving 2 bases not matched to a gene. This receptor was identified in a human donor with glioblastoma. The sample in question was blood, obtained before dendritic cell vaccination. This chain connects TRBV5-1 to TRBJ1-1; TRBD1 matches 8 bases. CDR3 sequence reads: CASSLGTGTTEAFF. The CDR3 bases are TGCGCCAGCAGCTTGGGGACAGGGACCACTGAAGCTTTCTTT.